Here is one T cell receptor (beta chain) with its context. Original methodology: The authors estimated nucleated cell counts from reference gene primer amplification. Here immunoSEQ multiplex PCR was the method, and the copy in TCRdb shows in-frame clones only, minus some. That table supplies the V and J calls and clone size; D and trimming were determined from the DNA. The sample holds around 320,000 clones, 88% seen once. This CDR3 comprises 16 residues. V gave up 5 bases and J gave up 1 base, with 17 bases separating them. Germline values: CDR1 SGHAT, CDR2 FQNNGV. These data are taken from a study of blood T cell repertoires in COVID-19.

This chain links TRBV11-2 with TRBJ1-1, with a possible D match to TRBD1 (5 bases). The specimen was peripheral blood. The receptor's source is a young woman who had recovered from COVID-19. In nucleotides, the CDR3 is TGTGCCAGCAGCCTTAGCGGGGGGGGAAAGAACACTGAAGCTTTCTTT. Amino acid sequence: CASSLSGGGKNTEAFF.